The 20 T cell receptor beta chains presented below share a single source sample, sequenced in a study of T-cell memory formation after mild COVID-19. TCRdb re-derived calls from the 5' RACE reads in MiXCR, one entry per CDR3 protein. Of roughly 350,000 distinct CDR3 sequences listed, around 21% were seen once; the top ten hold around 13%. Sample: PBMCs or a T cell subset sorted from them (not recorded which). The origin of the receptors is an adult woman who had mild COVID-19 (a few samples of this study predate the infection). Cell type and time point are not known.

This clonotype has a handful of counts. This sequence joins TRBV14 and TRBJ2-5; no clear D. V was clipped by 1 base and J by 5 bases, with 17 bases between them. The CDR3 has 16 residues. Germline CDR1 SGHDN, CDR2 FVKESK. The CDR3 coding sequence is TGTGCCAGCAGCCAAGCTAGGACCTCTAATGGGGAGACCCAGTACTTC. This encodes CASSQARTSNGETQYF.

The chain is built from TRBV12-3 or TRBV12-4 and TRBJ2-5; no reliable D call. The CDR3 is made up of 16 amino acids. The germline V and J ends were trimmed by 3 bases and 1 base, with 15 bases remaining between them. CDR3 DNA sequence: TGTGCCAGCAGTTTTCGCCCCGGGCGGATCCAAGAGACCCAGTACTTC. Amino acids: CASSFRPGRIQETQYF.

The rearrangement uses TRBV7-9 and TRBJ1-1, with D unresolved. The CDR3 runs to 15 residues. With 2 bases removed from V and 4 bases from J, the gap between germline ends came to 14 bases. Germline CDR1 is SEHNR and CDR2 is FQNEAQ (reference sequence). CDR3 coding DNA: TGTGCCAGCAGCTTAAAACGGGAGGAAGGCACTGAAGCTTTCTTT. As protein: CASSLKREEGTEAFF.

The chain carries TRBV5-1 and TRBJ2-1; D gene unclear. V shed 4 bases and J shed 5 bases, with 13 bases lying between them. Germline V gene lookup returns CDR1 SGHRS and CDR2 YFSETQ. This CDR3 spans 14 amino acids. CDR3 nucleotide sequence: TGCGCCAGCAGCGGCTTGGGCCCCAACAATGAGCAGTTCTTC. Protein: CASSGLGPNNEQFF.

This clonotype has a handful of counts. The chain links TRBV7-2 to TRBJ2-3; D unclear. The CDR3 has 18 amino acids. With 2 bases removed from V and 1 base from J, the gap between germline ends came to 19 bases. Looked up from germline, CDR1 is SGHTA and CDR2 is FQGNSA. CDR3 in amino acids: CASSLFRPSNDGTDTQYF. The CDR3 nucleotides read TGTGCCAGCAGCTTATTTAGGCCCTCGAACGATGGCACAGATACGCAGTATTTT. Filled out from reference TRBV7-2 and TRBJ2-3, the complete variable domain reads GAGVSQSPSNKVTEKGKDVELRCDPISGHTALYWYRQSLGQGLEFLIYFQGNSAPDKSGLPSDRFSAERTGGSVSTLTIQRTQQEDSAVYLCASSLFRPSNDGTDTQYFGPGTRLTVL.

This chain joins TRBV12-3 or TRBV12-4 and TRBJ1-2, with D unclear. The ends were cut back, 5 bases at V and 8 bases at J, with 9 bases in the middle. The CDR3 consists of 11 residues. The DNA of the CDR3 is TGTGCCAGCAGTGGACTTGTGGGCTACACCTTC. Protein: CASSGLVGYTF.

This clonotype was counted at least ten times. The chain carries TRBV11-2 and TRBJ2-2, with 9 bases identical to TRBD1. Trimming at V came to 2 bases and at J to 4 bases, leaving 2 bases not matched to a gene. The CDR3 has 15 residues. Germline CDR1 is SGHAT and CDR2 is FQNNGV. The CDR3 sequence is CASSLKTGGTGELFF. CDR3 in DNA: TGTGCCAGCAGCTTAAAGACAGGGGGCACCGGGGAGCTGTTTTTT.

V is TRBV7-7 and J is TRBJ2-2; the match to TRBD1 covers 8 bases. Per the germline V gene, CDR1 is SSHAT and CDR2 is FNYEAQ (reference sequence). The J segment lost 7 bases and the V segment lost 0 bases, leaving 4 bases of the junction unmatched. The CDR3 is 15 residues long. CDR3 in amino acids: CASSLAQGVVGELFF. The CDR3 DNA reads TGTGCCAGCAGCTTAGCACAGGGGGTCGTCGGGGAGCTGTTTTTT.

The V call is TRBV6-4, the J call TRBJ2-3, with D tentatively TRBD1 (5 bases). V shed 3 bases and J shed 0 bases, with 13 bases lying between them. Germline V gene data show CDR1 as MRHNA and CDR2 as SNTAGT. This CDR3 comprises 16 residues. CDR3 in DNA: TGTGCCAGCAGTGAATTTCCAGGGTATAGCACAGATACGCAGTATTTT. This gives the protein CASSEFPGYSTDTQYF.

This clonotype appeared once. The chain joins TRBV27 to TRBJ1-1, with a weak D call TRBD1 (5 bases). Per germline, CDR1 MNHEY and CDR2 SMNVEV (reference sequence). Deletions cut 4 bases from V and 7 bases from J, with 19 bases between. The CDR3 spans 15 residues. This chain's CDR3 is CASSSRQPGHFEAFF. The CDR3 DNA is TGTGCCAGCAGTTCCCGACAGCCGGGGCACTTTGAAGCTTTCTTT.

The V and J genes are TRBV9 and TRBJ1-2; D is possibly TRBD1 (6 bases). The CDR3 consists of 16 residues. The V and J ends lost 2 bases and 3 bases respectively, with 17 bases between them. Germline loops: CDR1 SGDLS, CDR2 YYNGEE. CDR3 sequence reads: CASSVRGKGTDYGYTF. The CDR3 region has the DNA TGTGCCAGCAGCGTGAGGGGGAAGGGCACTGACTATGGCTACACCTTC.

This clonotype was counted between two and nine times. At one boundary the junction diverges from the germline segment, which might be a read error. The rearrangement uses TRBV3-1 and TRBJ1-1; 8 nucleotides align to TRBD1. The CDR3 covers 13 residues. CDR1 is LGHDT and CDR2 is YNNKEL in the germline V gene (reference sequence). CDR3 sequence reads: CASSQDRGAEAFF. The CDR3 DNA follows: TGTGCCAGCAGTCAAGACAGGGGTGCTGAAGCTTTCTTT.

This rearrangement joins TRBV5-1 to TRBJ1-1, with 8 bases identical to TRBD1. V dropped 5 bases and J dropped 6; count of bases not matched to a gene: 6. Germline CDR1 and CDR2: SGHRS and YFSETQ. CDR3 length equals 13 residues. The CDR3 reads CASSRGQGSEAFF. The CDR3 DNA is TGCGCCAGCAGTCGTGGACAGGGTTCTGAAGCTTTCTTT. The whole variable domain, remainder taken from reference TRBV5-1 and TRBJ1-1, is KAGVTQTPRYLIKTRGQQVTLSCSPISGHRSVSWYQQTPGQGLQFLFEYFSETQRNKGNFPGRFSGRQFSNSRSEMNVSTLELGDSALYLCASSRGQGSEAFFGQGTRLTVV.

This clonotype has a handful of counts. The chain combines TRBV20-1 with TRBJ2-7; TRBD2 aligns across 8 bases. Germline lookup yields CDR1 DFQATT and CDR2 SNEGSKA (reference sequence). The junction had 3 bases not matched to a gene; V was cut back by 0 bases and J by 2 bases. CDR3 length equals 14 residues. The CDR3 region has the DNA TGCAGTGCTAGAGACCCGGGACTAGCCTACGAGCAGTACTTC. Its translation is CSARDPGLAYEQYF.

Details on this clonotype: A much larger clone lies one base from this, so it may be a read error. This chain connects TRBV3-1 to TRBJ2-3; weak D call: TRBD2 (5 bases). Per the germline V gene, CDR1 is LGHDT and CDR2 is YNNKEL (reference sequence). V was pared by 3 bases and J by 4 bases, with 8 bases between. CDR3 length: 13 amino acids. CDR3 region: CASSHDGADTQYF. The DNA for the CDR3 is TGTGCCAGCAGCCACGACGGGGCAGATACGCAGTATTTT.

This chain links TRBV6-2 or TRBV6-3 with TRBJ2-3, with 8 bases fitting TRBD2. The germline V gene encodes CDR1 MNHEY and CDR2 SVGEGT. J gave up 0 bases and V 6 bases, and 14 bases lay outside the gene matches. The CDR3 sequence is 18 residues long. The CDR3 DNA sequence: TGTGCCAGCAGGCCGCTAGCGGGTCCCGCCAAAAGCACAGATACGCAGTATTTT. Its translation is CASRPLAGPAKSTDTQYF.

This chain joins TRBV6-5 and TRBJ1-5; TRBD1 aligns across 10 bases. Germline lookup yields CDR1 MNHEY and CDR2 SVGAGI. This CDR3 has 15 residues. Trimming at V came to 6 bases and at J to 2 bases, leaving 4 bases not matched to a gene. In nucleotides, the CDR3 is TGTGCCAGCAGGCCAGGACAGGGGGGCAATCAGCCCCAGCATTTT. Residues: CASRPGQGGNQPQHF.

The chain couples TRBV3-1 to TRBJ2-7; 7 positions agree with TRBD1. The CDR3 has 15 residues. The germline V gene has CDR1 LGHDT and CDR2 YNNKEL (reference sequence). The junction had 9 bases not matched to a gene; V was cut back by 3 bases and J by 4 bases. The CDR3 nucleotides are TGTGCCAGCAGCCACCGAGGGGGCGCGGATTACGAGCAGTACTTC. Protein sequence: CASSHRGGADYEQYF.

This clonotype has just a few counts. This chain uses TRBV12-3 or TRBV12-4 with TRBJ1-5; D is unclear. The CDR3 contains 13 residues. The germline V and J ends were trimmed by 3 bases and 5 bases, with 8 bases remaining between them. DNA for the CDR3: TGTGCCAGCAGTTTCGGCGAGGATCAGCCCCAGCATTTT. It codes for CASSFGEDQPQHF.

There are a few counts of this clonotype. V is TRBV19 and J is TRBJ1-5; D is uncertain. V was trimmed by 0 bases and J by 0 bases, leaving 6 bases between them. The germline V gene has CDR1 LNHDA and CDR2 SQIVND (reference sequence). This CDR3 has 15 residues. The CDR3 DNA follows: TGTGCCAGTAGTATAGACCGTGGTAGCAATCAGCCCCAGCATTTT. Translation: CASSIDRGSNQPQHF.